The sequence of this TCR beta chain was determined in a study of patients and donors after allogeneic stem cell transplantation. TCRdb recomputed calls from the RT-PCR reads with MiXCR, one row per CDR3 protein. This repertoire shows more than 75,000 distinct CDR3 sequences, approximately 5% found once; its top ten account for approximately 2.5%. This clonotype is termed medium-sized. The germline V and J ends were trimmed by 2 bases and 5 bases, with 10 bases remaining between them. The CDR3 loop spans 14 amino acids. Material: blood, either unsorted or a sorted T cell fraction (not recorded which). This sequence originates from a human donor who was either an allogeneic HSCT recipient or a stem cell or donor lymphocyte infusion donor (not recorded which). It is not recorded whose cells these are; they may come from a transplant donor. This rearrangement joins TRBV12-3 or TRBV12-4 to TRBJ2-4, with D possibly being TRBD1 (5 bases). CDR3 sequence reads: CASSLRGWENIQYF. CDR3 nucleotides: TGTGCCAGCAGTTTAAGGGGATGGGAAAACATTCAGTACTTC.